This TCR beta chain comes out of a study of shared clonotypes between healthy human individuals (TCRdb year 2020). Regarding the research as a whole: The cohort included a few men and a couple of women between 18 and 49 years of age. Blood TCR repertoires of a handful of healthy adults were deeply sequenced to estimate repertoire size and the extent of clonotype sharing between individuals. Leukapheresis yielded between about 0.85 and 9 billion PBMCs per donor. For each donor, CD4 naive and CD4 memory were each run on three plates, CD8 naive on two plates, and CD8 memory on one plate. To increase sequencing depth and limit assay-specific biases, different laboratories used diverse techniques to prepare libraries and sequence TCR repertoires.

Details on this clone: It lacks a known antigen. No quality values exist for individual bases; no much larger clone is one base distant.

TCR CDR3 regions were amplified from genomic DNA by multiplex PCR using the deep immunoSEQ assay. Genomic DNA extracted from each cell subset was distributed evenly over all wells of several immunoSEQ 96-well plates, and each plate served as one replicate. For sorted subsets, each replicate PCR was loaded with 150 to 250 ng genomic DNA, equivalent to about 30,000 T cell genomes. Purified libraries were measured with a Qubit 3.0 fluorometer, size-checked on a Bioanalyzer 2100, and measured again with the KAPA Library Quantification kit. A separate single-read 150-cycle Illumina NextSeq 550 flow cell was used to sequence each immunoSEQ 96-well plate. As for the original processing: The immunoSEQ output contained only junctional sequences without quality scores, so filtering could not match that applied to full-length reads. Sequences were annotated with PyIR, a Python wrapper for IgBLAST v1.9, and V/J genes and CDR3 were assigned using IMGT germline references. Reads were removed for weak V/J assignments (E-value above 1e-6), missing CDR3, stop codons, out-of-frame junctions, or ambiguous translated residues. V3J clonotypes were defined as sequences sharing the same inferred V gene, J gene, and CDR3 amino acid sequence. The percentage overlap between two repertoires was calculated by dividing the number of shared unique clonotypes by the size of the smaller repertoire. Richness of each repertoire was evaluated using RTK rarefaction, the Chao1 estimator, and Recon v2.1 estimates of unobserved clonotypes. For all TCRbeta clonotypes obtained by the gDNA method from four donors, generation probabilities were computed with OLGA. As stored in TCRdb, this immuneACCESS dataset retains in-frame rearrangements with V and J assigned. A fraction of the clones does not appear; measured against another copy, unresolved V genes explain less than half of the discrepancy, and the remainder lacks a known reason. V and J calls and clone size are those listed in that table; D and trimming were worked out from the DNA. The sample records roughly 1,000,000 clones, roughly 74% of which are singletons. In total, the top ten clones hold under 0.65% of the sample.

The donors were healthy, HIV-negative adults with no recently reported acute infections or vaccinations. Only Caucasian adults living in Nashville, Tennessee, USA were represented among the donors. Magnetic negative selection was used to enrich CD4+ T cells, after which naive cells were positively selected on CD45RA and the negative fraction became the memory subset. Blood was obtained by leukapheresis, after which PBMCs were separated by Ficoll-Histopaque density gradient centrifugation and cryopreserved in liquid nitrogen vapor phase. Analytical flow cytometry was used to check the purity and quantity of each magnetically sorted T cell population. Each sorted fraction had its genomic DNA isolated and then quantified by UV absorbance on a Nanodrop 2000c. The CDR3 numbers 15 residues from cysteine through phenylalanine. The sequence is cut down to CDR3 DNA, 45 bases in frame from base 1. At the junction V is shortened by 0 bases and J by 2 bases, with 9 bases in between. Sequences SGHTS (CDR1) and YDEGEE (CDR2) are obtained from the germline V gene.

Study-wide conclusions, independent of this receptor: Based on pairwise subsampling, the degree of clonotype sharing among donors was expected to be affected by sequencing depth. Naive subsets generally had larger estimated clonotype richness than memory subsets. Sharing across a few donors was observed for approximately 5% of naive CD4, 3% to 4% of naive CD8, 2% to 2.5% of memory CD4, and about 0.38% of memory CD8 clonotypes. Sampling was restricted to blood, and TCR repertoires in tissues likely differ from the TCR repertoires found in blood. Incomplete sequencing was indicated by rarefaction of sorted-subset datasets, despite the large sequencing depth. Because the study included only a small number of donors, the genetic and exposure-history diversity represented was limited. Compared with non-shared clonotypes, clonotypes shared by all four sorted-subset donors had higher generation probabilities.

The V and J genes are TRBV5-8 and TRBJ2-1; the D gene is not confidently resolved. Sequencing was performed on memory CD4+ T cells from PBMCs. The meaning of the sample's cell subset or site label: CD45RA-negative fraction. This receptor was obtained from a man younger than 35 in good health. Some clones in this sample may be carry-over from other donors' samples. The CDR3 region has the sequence CASSLEAAAYNEQFF. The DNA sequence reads TGTGCCAGCAGCTTGGAGGCGGCGGCCTACAATGAGCAGTTCTTC.